One sample yielded the 21 T cell receptor beta chains listed below, sequenced in a study of response to subunit inactivated influenza vaccine (dated by TCRdb to 2016 to 2019). Library method: RT-PCR. This sample was sequenced with an Illumina HiSeq 2500. TCRdb ran its own pipeline on the public reads, namely fastp trimming at Q25 and MiXCR clone calling, and kept in-frame beta chains. Entries that share a CDR3 protein sequence are merged under the most common genes and DNA. The sample contains 550,000 to 800,000 distinct CDR3 sequences, about 15% of them found a single time. The top ten hold approximately 6.5% of the sample. The source was PBMCs from blood, collected 14 to 15 days before vaccination. The receptors shown here come from a man in his fifties who received an inactivated influenza vaccine. Donor details come from another sample of the same person, matched by shared clones.

The rearrangement joins TRBV11-2 to TRBJ2-5, with TRBD1 matching 7 bases. Per the germline V gene, CDR1 is SGHAT and CDR2 is FQNNGV. CDR3 length: 15 amino acids. J lost 5 bases, V lost 5 bases, and 11 bases had no gene match. For the CDR3, the DNA is TGTGCCAGCAGCCCCCACAGGGGCCTGCGGGAGACCCAGTACTTC. Translation: CASSPHRGLRETQYF.

The V and J genes are TRBV7-2 and TRBJ2-3; the match to TRBD2 covers 8 bases. Germline V lookup: CDR1 SGHTA, CDR2 FQGNSA. This CDR3 comprises 15 residues. J lost 0 bases, V lost 5 bases, and 4 bases had no gene match. The CDR3 here is CASSPWTSSTDTQYF. The CDR3 DNA sequence: TGTGCCAGCAGCCCTTGGACTAGCAGCACAGATACGCAGTATTTT.

The V gene is TRBV7-2, the J gene TRBJ2-5, with D uncertain. This CDR3 has 15 residues. Germline CDR1 is SGHTA and CDR2 is FQGNSA. Trimming took 2 bases from V and 1 from J, leaving 11 bases between them. CDR3 nucleotides: TGTGCCAGCAGCTTATGGCAGGCTCTCCAAGAGACCCAGTACTTC. Its protein product is CASSLWQALQETQYF.

At least ten counts were recorded for this clonotype. This chain uses TRBV6-5 with TRBJ1-5; possible D gene TRBD1, 6 bases. Trimming removed 0 bases from V and 2 bases from J, with 11 bases in between. Germline CDR1 is MNHEY and CDR2 is SVGAGI. The CDR3 runs 16 residues. CDR3 DNA sequence: TGTGCCAGCAGTTACTCAGGGGGAGGGGGCAATCAGCCCCAGCATTTT. It yields the protein CASSYSGGGGNQPQHF.

This clonotype has only a few counts. V usage is TRBV19 and J usage is TRBJ2-5, with 9 positions matching TRBD1. Germline CDR1 and CDR2: LNHDA and SQIVND (reference sequence). J lost 4 bases, V lost 4 bases, and 4 bases had no gene match. This CDR3 region has 14 residues. As DNA, the CDR3 is TGTGCCAGTAGTACGTGGACAGGGGCAGAGACCCAGTACTTC. This translates into CASSTWTGAETQYF.

This clonotype has a count of ten or more. The V call is TRBV7-2, the J call TRBJ2-7; no definite D call. Trimming took 5 bases from V and 1 from J, leaving 3 bases between them. The CDR3 contains 11 residues. Germline CDR1 SGHTA, CDR2 FQGNSA. CDR3 amino acids: CASSNSYEQYF. The CDR3 DNA sequence: TGTGCCAGCAGCAATTCCTACGAGCAGTACTTC.

This clonotype turned up a few times. The V and J genes are TRBV30 and TRBJ2-5, with D possibly TRBD1 on 6 matching bases. Germline CDR1 is GTSNPN and CDR2 is SVGIG (reference sequence). CDR3 size: 12 residues. V was cut by 7 bases and J by 5 bases, with 14 bases left in between. CDR3 sequence: CAFSRGGETQYF. The CDR3 DNA follows: TGTGCCTTCTCCAGGGGTGGGGAGACCCAGTACTTC.

V and J are TRBV10-3 and TRBJ2-7; D might be TRBD1 or TRBD2, each matching 5 bases. This CDR3 region has 16 residues. Trimming pared 4 bases from V and 4 bases from J, leaving 20 bases between. CDR1 ENHRY and CDR2 SYGVKD come from the germline V gene. CDR3 coding DNA: TGTGCCATCAGTGGCCAGGAAACGGGGCCCTCATACGAGCAGTACTTC. It encodes CAISGQETGPSYEQYF.

This clonotype showed up just a few times. The chain couples TRBV4-2 to TRBJ2-7; the D is unclear. The germline V gene encodes CDR1 LGHNA and CDR2 YNFKEQ. CDR3 size: 11 residues. The V end was cut by 4 bases, the J end by 6 bases, with 7 bases between. The CDR3 reads CASSPRPEQYF. The CDR3 DNA is TGTGCCAGCAGCCCCCGTCCCGAGCAGTACTTC.

This clonotype was observed a few times. The chain's CDR3 is CASSLGGGLEKLFF. DNA of the CDR3: TGTGCCAGCAGCTTAGGAGGGGGCTTGGAAAAACTGTTTTTT. This chain uses TRBV7-8 with TRBJ1-4, with 7 bases matching TRBD1. V shed 1 base and J 8 bases; nucleotides not matched to a gene: 4. The germline V gene has CDR1 SGHVS and CDR2 FQNEAQ. The CDR3 covers 14 residues.

This clonotype was counted ten times or more. This chain connects TRBV12-3 or TRBV12-4 to TRBJ2-2; D is unclear. V lost 4 bases, J lost 6 bases, and 18 bases lay in between. The CDR3 has 16 residues. CDR3 residues: CASSSPPGRFSGELFF. CDR3 coding DNA: TGTGCCAGCAGTTCTCCCCCAGGTCGTTTCTCCGGGGAGCTGTTTTTT.

The chain employs TRBV28 and TRBJ2-5, with TRBD2 identical over 7 bases. V gave up 5 bases and J gave up 4 bases; unmatched junction bases: 7. The CDR3 sequence is 14 residues long. Germline V gene sequence: CDR1 MDHEN, CDR2 SYDVKM. The CDR3 region has the DNA TGTGCCAGCAGTCAATTACCGGGGGGAGAGACCCAGTACTTC. Protein sequence: CASSQLPGGETQYF.

This clonotype has ten or more counts. The CDR3 sequence: CASSLGETGGNTEAFF. The DNA of the CDR3 is TGTGCCAGCAGCTTAGGCGAGACAGGCGGGAACACTGAAGCTTTCTTT. V is TRBV7-9 and J is TRBJ1-1, with D tentatively TRBD1 (6 bases). The CDR3 totals 16 residues. Between the trimmed V and J ends, which lost 1 base and 1 base, there was a span of 13 bases. The germline CDR1 and CDR2 sequences are SEHNR and FQNEAQ (reference sequence).

The chain couples TRBV3-1 to TRBJ2-7; D remains unclear. The CDR3 sequence is 14 residues long. Deletions cut 1 base from V and 3 bases from J, with 10 bases between. In germline, CDR1 is LGHDT, CDR2 YNNKEL (reference sequence). CDR3 nucleotides: TGTGCCAGCAGCCAAGGGCAGGAGCACTACGAGCAGTACTTC. It encodes CASSQGQEHYEQYF.

This clonotype has at least ten counts. The rearrangement links TRBV7-2 to TRBJ2-3; D is uncertain. Trimming pared 5 bases from V and 4 bases from J, leaving 13 bases between. The CDR3 loop spans 14 amino acids. Germline CDR1 SGHTA, CDR2 FQGNSA. CDR3 loop: CASSTRRGADTQYF. In DNA, the CDR3 is TGTGCCAGCAGCACCCGACGCGGAGCAGATACGCAGTATTTT.

This clonotype was counted between two and nine times. The J gene is TRBJ2-5, the V gene TRBV5-4, with 8 positions matching TRBD1. The CDR3 totals 17 residues. Germline trimming cut 1 base from V and 2 bases from J; bases unmatched to any gene: 10. Per germline, CDR1 SGHNT and CDR2 YYREEE (reference sequence). CDR3 DNA sequence: TGTGCCAGCAGCTTGTCTGGCAGGGGGCGTAGGCAAGAGACCCAGTACTTC. This gives the protein CASSLSGRGRRQETQYF.

This clonotype came up many times. The chain joins TRBV11-2 to TRBJ2-2; D might be TRBD2 (7 bases). Trimming cost V 1 base and J 0 bases, with 18 bases left between them. Per the germline V gene, CDR1 is SGHAT and CDR2 is FQNNGV. This CDR3 contains 19 residues. The CDR3: CASSLVVTGGHANTGELFF. CDR3 nucleotides: TGTGCCAGCAGCTTAGTGGTGACGGGGGGCCACGCGAACACCGGGGAGCTGTTTTTT.

The table lists this clonotype with a few counts. CDR3 loop: CASRLPPGELFF. The CDR3 DNA reads TGTGCCAGCAGGCTTCCGCCCGGGGAGCTGTTTTTT. The chain couples TRBV28 to TRBJ2-2, with D unresolved. The V end lost 6 bases, the J end lost 6 bases, and 8 bases lay between the germline ends. CDR1 is MDHEN, CDR2 SYDVKM, per germline. The CDR3 totals 12 residues. The full variable domain, rest sourced from reference TRBV28 and TRBJ2-2, is DVKVTQSSRYLVKRTGEKVFLECVQDMDHENMFWYRQDPGLGLRLIYFSYDVKMKEKGDIPEGYSVSREKKERFSLILESASTNQTSMYLCASRLPPGELFFGEGSRLTVL.

The chain recombines TRBV4-2 with TRBJ2-2, with 8 positions matching TRBD1. The J segment lost 5 bases and the V segment lost 0 bases, leaving 5 bases of the junction unmatched. Looked up from germline, CDR1 is LGHNA and CDR2 is YNFKEQ. The CDR3 covers 16 residues. The chain's CDR3 is CASSQDPGGNTGELFF. Written as DNA, the CDR3 is TGTGCCAGCAGCCAAGATCCAGGGGGCAATACCGGGGAGCTGTTTTTT.

The chain joins TRBV29-1 to TRBJ2-1; 7 bases line up with TRBD1. The CDR3 has 12 residues. Germline CDR1 is SQVTM and CDR2 is ANQGSEA. The trim removed 4 bases at V and 10 bases at J, leaving 7 bases unmatched. CDR3 loop: CSVGDRVGEQFF. CDR3 nucleotides: TGCAGCGTTGGCGACAGGGTAGGAGAGCAGTTCTTC.

The chain has TRBV10-3 and TRBJ2-7; perhaps D is TRBD1 or TRBD2 (6 bases each). V was clipped by 10 bases and J by 1 base, with 20 bases between them. Germline V gives CDR1 ENHRY, CDR2 SYGVKD. This CDR3 has 15 amino acids. The CDR3: CATRTRGGASYEQYF. In nucleotides, the CDR3 is TGTGCCACCAGAACCAGGGGAGGCGCATCCTACGAGCAGTACTTC.